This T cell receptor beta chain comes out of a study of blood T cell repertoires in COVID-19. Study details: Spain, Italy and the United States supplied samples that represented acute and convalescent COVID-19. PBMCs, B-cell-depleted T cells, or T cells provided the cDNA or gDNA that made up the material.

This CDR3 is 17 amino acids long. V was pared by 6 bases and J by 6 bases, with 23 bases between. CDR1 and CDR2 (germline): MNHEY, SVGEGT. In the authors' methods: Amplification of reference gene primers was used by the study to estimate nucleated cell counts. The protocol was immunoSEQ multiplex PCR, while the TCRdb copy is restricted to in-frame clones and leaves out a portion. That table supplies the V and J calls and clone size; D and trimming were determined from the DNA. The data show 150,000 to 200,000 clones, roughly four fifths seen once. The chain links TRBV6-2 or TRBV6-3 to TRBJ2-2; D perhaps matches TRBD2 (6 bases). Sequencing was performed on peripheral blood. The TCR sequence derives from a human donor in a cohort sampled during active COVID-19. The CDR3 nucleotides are TGTGCCAGCAGCCTGGAGGGACGGACGGCTCGGGCCGGGGAGCTGTTTTTT. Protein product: CASSLEGRTARAGELFF.